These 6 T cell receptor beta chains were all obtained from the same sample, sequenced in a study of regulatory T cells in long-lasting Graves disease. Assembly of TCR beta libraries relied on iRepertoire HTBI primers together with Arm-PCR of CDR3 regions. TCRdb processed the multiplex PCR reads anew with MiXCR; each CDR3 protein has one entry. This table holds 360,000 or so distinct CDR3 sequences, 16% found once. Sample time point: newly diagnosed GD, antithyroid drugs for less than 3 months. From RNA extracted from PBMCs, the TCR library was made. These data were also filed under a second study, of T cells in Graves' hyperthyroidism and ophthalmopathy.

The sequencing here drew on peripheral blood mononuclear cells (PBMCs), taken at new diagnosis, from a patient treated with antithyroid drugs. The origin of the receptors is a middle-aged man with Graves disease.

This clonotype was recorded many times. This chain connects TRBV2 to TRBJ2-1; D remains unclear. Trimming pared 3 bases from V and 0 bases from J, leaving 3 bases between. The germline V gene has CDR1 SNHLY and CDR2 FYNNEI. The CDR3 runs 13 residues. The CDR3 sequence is CASSDTSYNEQFF. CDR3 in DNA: TGTGCCAGCAGTGACACCTCCTACAATGAGCAGTTCTTC.

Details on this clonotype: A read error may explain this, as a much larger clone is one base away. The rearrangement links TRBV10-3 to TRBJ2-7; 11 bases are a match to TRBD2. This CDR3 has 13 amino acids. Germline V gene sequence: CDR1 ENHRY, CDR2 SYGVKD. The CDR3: CATRLAGTYGQYF. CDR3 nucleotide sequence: TGTGCCACACGACTAGCGGGGACCTACGGGCAGTACTTC.

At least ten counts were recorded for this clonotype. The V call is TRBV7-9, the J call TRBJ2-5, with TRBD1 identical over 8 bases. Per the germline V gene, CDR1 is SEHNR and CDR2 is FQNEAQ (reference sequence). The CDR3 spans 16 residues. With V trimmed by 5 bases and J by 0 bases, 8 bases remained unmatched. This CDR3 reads CASSPGTGAYQETQYF. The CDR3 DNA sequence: TGTGCCAGCAGCCCCGGGACAGGAGCGTACCAAGAGACCCAGTACTTC.

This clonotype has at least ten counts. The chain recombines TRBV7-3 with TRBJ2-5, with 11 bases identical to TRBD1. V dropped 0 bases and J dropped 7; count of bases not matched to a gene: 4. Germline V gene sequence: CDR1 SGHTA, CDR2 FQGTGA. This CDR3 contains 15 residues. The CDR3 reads CASSLTGTGGGTQYF. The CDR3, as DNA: TGTGCCAGCAGCTTAACTGGGACAGGGGGGGGGACCCAGTACTTC.

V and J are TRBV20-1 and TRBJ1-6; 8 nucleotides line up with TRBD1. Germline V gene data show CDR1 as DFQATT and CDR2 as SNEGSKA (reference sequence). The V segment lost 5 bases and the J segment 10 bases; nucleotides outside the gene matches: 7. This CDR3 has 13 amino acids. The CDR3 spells CSAADRGESPLHF. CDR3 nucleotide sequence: TGCAGTGCTGCTGACAGGGGCGAGTCACCCCTCCACTTT.

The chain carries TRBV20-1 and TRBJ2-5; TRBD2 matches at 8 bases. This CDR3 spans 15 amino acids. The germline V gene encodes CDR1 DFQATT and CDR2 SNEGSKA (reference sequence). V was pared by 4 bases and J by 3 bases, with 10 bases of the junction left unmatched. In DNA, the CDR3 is TGCAGTGCTAAGAGGCGGGGGGCGTGGGAAGAGACCCAGTACTTC. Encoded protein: CSAKRRGAWEETQYF.